The 5 T cell receptor beta chains given below trace back to one sample, sequenced in a study of T cells in Graves' hyperthyroidism and ophthalmopathy. Regions amplified from RNA transcripts were the TCR beta CDR3 regions. The TCR CDR3 was amplified in a first-round RT-PCR using the HTBI primer set. In TCRdb, the multiplex PCR reads were re-called with MiXCR into one record per CDR3 protein. This table has around 450,000 distinct CDR3 sequences, about a sixth appearing once. The specimen sequenced was blood. The source is a woman aged 18-29 years with Graves' hyperthyroidism.

This clonotype was seen many times. The chain couples TRBV6-2 or TRBV6-3 to TRBJ2-3, with TRBD2 matching 10 bases. In germline, CDR1 is MNHEY, CDR2 SVGEGT. This CDR3 spans 16 amino acids. V shed 0 bases and J 6 bases; nucleotides not matched to a gene: 6. CDR3 in amino acids: CASSYSSSGGADTQYF. The DNA for the CDR3 is TGTGCCAGCAGTTACTCGTCAAGCGGGGGGGCGGATACGCAGTATTTT.

At least ten counts were recorded for this clonotype. This sequence joins TRBV2 and TRBJ1-2; 8 bases map to TRBD1. Per the germline V gene, CDR1 is SNHLY and CDR2 is FYNNEI. The CDR3 has 15 amino acids. Trimming removed 6 bases from V and 1 base from J; junction bases left unmatched: 7. CDR3 region: CASREDRDLNYGYTF. The CDR3 nucleotides read TGTGCCAGCAGGGAGGACAGGGACCTTAACTATGGCTACACCTTC.

The rearrangement uses TRBV5-1 and TRBJ1-4, with no clear D. The germline V and J ends were trimmed by 0 bases and 8 bases, with 11 bases remaining between them. Germline CDR1 SGHRS, CDR2 YFSETQ. This CDR3 spans 14 amino acids. CDR3 loop: CASSLESAGEKLFF. As DNA, the CDR3 is TGCGCCAGCAGCTTGGAGTCAGCGGGAGAAAAACTGTTTTTT.

This chain links TRBV9 with TRBJ1-2, with D maybe TRBD1 (5 bases). Germline loops: CDR1 SGDLS, CDR2 YYNGEE. CDR3 length: 13 amino acids. V lost 0 bases to trimming and J lost 8 bases, with 11 bases between them. The CDR3 coding sequence is TGTGCCAGCAGCGTAGATGTGGGGCCGGGCTACACCTTC. The encoded protein is CASSVDVGPGYTF.

Only a few counts were recorded for this clonotype. This chain uses TRBV18 with TRBJ2-5; D could derive from TRBD1 or TRBD2 (5 bases each). V lost 2 bases, J lost 7 bases, and 17 bases lay in between. The germline gives CDR1 KGHSH, CDR2 LQKENI. This CDR3 region has 15 residues. CDR3 in DNA: TGTGCCAGCTCACCATCAGAGGGGACCCTTGGGACCCAGTACTTC. Residues: CASSPSEGTLGTQYF.